This T cell receptor (beta chain) came from a study of OX40 agonist ivuxolimab in advanced cancers. Study-wide results and caveats: Within 6 weeks, CD4+ and CD8+ blood T cells expanded clonally at 0.1 to 3.0 mg/kg. On average, a greater number of expanded clones characterised CD8+ T cells relative to CD4+.

TCRdb keeps only in-frame clones here, not all; method: immunoSEQ multiplex PCR. Of 50,000 to 70,000 clones in the sample, more than 85% were seen once. Germline trimming cut 2 bases from V and 6 bases from J; bases unmatched to any gene: 14. The germline V gene has CDR1 MNHNS and CDR2 SASEGT. The CDR3 has 18 amino acids. A remark on this clone: What it recognizes is unknown.

J is TRBJ2-2 and V is TRBV6-1; 8 nucleotides agree with TRBD1. Sequences were derived from CD4+ or CD8+ T cells sorted from blood, sampled in a trial of the OX40 agonist ivuxolimab. The origin of this receptor is an adult with an advanced solid tumor such as melanoma, head and neck, liver or kidney cancer. The CDR3 nucleotides are TGTGCCAGCAGTGAATACCGAGTTGGACAGGGTAGAGCCGGGGAGCTGTTTTTT. As protein: CASSEYRVGQGRAGELFF.